This T cell receptor (beta chain) was profiled in a study of cytomegalovirus exposure and HLA in healthy donors. The PCR had 60 Vbeta and 13 Jbeta primers. Only in-frame clones appear in the TCRdb table, and some are missing; sequencing was by immunoSEQ multiplex PCR. Seen here are tens of thousands of clones, 60% to 80% observed once, and the top ten hold about 8%. Those who donated were healthy bone marrow donors. Despite likely unrecorded immune exposures, the donors were nominally healthy at the time of sampling. The germline gives CDR1 SGHDT, CDR2 YYEEEE. The CDR3 contains 19 residues. The V gene end was trimmed by 1 base and the J gene end by 1 base; junction bases not matched to a gene: 9.

The TCR originated in a man aged 55 to 70 in good health and CMV-seronegative. The V and J genes are TRBV5-6 and TRBJ1-4; TRBD1 matches 11 bases. The material sequenced was PBMCs. CDR3 nucleotide sequence: TGTGCCAGCAGCTTGTTGGGGACAGGGGGTTTCCGAACTAATGAAAAACTGTTTTTT. Amino acids: CASSLLGTGGFRTNEKLFF.